This TCR beta chain was found in a study of cytomegalovirus exposure and HLA in healthy donors. Here immunoSEQ multiplex PCR was the method, and the copy in TCRdb shows in-frame clones only, minus some. This sample has 150,000 or so clones, with about nine tenths found just once. This CDR3 has 16 amino acids. Germline V gives CDR1 SNHLY, CDR2 FYNNEI. Deletions cut 10 bases from V and 0 bases from J, with 19 bases between. The sequence derives from a woman under 40 in good health and CMV-seropositive. The J gene is TRBJ1-3, the V gene TRBV2; no firm D call. The sequencing input was PBMCs. CDR3 DNA sequence: TGTGCCAAAATAGATCGGGGTATCTCCTCTGGAAACACCATATATTTT. This translates into CAKIDRGISSGNTIYF.